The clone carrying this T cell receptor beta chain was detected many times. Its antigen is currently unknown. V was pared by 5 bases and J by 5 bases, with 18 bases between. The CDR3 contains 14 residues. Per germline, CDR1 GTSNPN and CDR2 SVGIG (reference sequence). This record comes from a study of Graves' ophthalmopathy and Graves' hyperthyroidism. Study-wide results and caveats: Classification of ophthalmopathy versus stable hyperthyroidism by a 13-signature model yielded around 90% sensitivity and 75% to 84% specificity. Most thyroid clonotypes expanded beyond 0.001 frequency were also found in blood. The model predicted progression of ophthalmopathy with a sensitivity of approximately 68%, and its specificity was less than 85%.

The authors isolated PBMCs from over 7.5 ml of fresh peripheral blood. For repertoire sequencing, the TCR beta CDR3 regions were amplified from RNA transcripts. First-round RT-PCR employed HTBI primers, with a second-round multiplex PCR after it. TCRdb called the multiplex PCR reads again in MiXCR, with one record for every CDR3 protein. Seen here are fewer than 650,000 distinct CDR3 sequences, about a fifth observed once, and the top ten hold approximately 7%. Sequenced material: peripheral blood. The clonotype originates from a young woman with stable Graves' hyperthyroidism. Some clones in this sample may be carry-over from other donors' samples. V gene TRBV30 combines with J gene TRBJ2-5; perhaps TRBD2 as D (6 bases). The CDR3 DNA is TGTGCCTGGGGAGGGACTCAAACTGGGGAGACCCAGTACTTC. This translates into CAWGGTQTGETQYF.